This entry lists 25 T cell receptor beta chains sequenced from one sample in a study of metastatic and nonmetastatic thyroid tumors. TCRdb re-processed the PCR reads through MiXCR. The data show 26,000 or so clones, roughly 15% seen once. Among the patients, none had received any treatment before thyroid surgery. Sequenced sample: blood. The receptors shown here come from a male donor with papillary thyroid cancer or a benign thyroid nodule (not recorded which). Some clones in this sample may be carry-over from other donors' samples.

This clone has just a few counts. V is TRBV24-1 and J is TRBJ1-2; D may be TRBD1 (5 bases). V was clipped by 7 bases and J by 8 bases, with 19 bases between them. The CDR3 is 14 amino acids. In germline, CDR1 is KGHDR, CDR2 SFDVKD. CDR3: CATRGGPGAMGYTF. The CDR3 DNA reads TGTGCCACCAGAGGCGGGCCCGGGGCTATGGGCTACACCTTC.

This clone occurred a few times. The gene calls are TRBV28 and TRBJ2-7, with D hard to call. Trimming took off 8 bases at V and 3 bases at J, with 14 bases between the two ends. This CDR3 is 13 amino acids long. Germline-derived CDR1 and CDR2 are MDHEN and SYDVKM. This CDR3 is CASRSGENYEQYF. The CDR3 DNA reads as TGTGCCAGCCGGTCAGGCGAGAACTACGAGCAGTACTTC.

This clone appeared many times. V usage is TRBV30 and J usage is TRBJ2-1, with 8 bases identical to TRBD2. Germline lookup yields CDR1 GTSNPN and CDR2 SVGIG (reference sequence). This CDR3 is 13 amino acids long. With 5 bases clipped from V and 6 bases from J, the junction kept 6 bases outside the gene matches. The CDR3 nucleotides read TGTGCCTGGGGGGTCGGGGGGGTCAATGAGCAGTTCTTC. Translating it yields CAWGVGGVNEQFF. The whole variable domain, filled in from reference TRBV30 and TRBJ2-1, reads SQTIHQWPATLVQPVGSPLSLECTVEGTSNPNLYWYRQAAGRGLQLLFYSVGIGQISSEVPQNLSASRPQDRQFILSSKKLLLSDSGFYLCAWGVGGVNEQFFGPGTRLTVL.

This sequence joins TRBV20-1 and TRBJ2-7, with 8 bases aligning to TRBD2. Germline CDR1 DFQATT, CDR2 SNEGSKA (reference sequence). The CDR3 consists of 14 residues. J was trimmed by 2 bases and V by 5 bases; bases with no gene match: 8. The CDR3 DNA is TGCAGTGCTGTGGGGCGGGGGGCTGCCTACGAGCAGTACTTC. It specifies CSAVGRGAAYEQYF.

The chain employs TRBV5-1 and TRBJ2-2, with 9 bases lining up with TRBD2. The CDR3 runs to 16 residues. Germline CDR1 is SGHRS and CDR2 is YFSETQ. With 3 bases clipped from V and 1 base from J, the junction kept 4 bases outside the gene matches. This CDR3 reads CASSSTSGENTGELFF. In DNA form, the CDR3 reads TGCGCCAGCAGCTCGACTAGCGGAGAGAACACCGGGGAGCTGTTTTTT.

The chain carries TRBV15 and TRBJ1-2; a weak D match, TRBD1 (5 bases). Trimming pared 4 bases from V and 3 bases from J, leaving 9 bases between. The CDR3 sequence is 13 residues long. Germline-derived CDR1 and CDR2 are LNHNV and YYDKDF (reference sequence). The CDR3 is CATSTQGDYGYTF. The CDR3, as DNA: TGTGCCACCAGCACTCAGGGAGACTATGGCTACACCTTC.

In its sample, this clone is medium-sized (0.01 to 0.1%). At one end, the junction sequence differs from germline, possibly due to a read error. This chain connects TRBV19 to TRBJ1-1; no firm D call. CDR1 and CDR2 (germline): LNHDA, SQIVND (reference sequence). The CDR3 covers 13 residues. CDR3: CASRIAEGTEAFF. The CDR3 DNA follows: TGTGCCAGTAGGATAGCGGAAGGCACTGAAGCTTTCTTT.

This clone was counted many times. This sequence joins TRBV28 and TRBJ2-1, with D perhaps TRBD1 or TRBD2 (5 bases each). V was shortened by 5 bases and J by 0 bases, with 5 bases between the two germline ends. CDR1 is MDHEN and CDR2 is SYDVKM in the germline V gene. The CDR3 consists of 13 residues. CDR3 sequence (DNA): TGTGCCAGCAGTGGGGGCTCCTACAATGAGCAGTTCTTC. Protein sequence: CASSGGSYNEQFF. The entire variable domain, with the rest obtained from reference TRBV28 and TRBJ2-1, is as follows: DVKVTQSSRYLVKRTGEKVFLECVQDMDHENMFWYRQDPGLGLRLIYFSYDVKMKEKGDIPEGYSVSREKKERFSLILESASTNQTSMYLCASSGGSYNEQFFGPGTRLTVL.

In this sample, this clone turned up many times. This chain connects TRBV7-9 to TRBJ2-7; a weak D match, TRBD2 (7 bases). Germline V gene data show CDR1 as SEHNR and CDR2 as FQNEAQ (reference sequence). CDR3 length equals 13 residues. V dropped 3 bases and J dropped 2 bases, with 8 bases sitting between them. CDR3 sequence reads: CASSLRGPYEQYF. The CDR3 DNA follows: TGTGCCAGCAGCTTGCGGGGGCCCTACGAGCAGTACTTC. The full variable domain, completed using reference TRBV7-9 and TRBJ2-7, is DTGVSQNPRHKITKRGQNVTFRCDPISEHNRLYWYRQTLGQGPEFLTYFQNEAQLEKSRLLSDRFSAERPKGSFSTLEIQRTEQGDSAMYLCASSLRGPYEQYFGPGTRLTVT.

In this sample, this clone turned up many times. J is TRBJ1-2 and V is TRBV28; D is unclear. In germline, CDR1 is MDHEN, CDR2 SYDVKM. The CDR3 is 13 amino acids. V was pared by 7 bases and J by 1 base, with 10 bases between. DNA for the CDR3: TGTGCCAGCACCTTGGAGGGTAACTATGGCTACACCTTC. Residues: CASTLEGNYGYTF.

This chain links TRBV3-1 with TRBJ2-7; no clear D gene. Trimming pared 0 bases from V and 4 bases from J, leaving 4 bases between. Germline assignment: CDR1 LGHDT and CDR2 YNNKEL (reference sequence). This CDR3 contains 12 residues. The DNA of the CDR3 is TGTGCCAGCAGCCAAGAGGGGTACGAGCAGTACTTC. Translating gives CASSQEGYEQYF.

This clone was seen ten or more times. The rearrangement joins TRBV28 to TRBJ2-7, with D possibly being TRBD1 or TRBD2 (6 bases each). CDR1 and CDR2 from the germline V gene are MDHEN and SYDVKM. V lost 4 bases to trimming and J lost 4 bases, with 17 bases between them. This CDR3 contains 15 residues. The CDR3 DNA sequence: TGTGCCAGCAGTTCGTTAGGGGGGCGCGGGTACGAGCAGTACTTC. This sequence encodes CASSSLGGRGYEQYF.

This clone was counted many times. This may come from a read error, since a much larger clone is one base off. Additional DNA sequences in this sample encode the identical CDR3. The chain has TRBV30 and TRBJ1-1, with a weak D call TRBD1 (5 bases). This CDR3 contains 11 residues. Per the germline V gene, CDR1 is GTSNPN and CDR2 is SVGIG (reference sequence). The DNA of the CDR3 is TGTGCCTGGAGTAGGGGCCCTGAAGCTTTCTTC. It translates to CAWSRGPEAFF.

This clone was found many times. The chain has TRBV15 and TRBJ2-1; D might be TRBD1 or TRBD2, each matching 6 bases. Trimming left V 0 bases short and J 14 bases short, with 14 bases between. The CDR3 extends over 13 amino acids. From germline, CDR1 is LNHNV and CDR2 YYDKDF (reference sequence). The CDR3 spells CATSRDRGTDKFF. The CDR3 DNA reads as TGTGCCACCAGCAGAGATAGGGGGACTGATAAGTTCTTC.

Relative to its sample, this clone is medium-sized. In DNA form, the CDR3 reads TGTGCCAGCATACTTGGGACAAGCTCCTACGAGCAGTACTTC. Translation: CASILGTSSYEQYF. The rearrangement uses TRBV6-1 and TRBJ2-7; D is perhaps TRBD1 (6 bases). The CDR3 has 14 amino acids. Germline lookup yields CDR1 MNHNS and CDR2 SASEGT. The V end was cut by 7 bases, the J end by 0 bases, with 13 bases between.

This clone was observed at least ten times. The chain has TRBV28 and TRBJ2-1; D is tentatively TRBD1 or TRBD2 (5 bases each). The CDR3 has 12 amino acids. CDR1 and CDR2 from the germline V gene are MDHEN and SYDVKM. V shed 7 bases and J shed 8 bases, with 12 bases lying between them. The CDR3 DNA is TGTGCCAGCAAGAGGGGCCTAGATGAGCAGTTCTTC. This gives the protein CASKRGLDEQFF.

This rearrangement joins TRBV2 to TRBJ1-2; no firm D call. This CDR3 spans 13 amino acids. V lost 8 bases to trimming and J lost 2 bases, with 12 bases between them. The germline V gene has CDR1 SNHLY and CDR2 FYNNEI. In DNA, the CDR3 is TGTGCCAGCGGCCGGGGATTCAACTATGGCTACACCTTC. It translates to CASGRGFNYGYTF.

The chain is built from TRBV10-3 and TRBJ2-7; 12 nucleotides match TRBD2. CDR1 ENHRY and CDR2 SYGVKD come from the germline V gene. V lost 10 bases, J lost 2 bases, and 12 bases stayed unmatched. The CDR3 spans 16 residues. The CDR3 DNA reads TGTGCCACCGCTGGACTAGCGGGGCTCGGGGCCTACGAGCAGTACTTC. This sequence encodes CATAGLAGLGAYEQYF.

The chain uses TRBV3-1 and TRBJ2-7; unclear D gene. This CDR3 region has 15 residues. CDR1 is LGHDT and CDR2 is YNNKEL in the germline V gene (reference sequence). Between the trimmed V and J ends, which lost 0 bases and 0 bases, there was a span of 9 bases. DNA of the CDR3: TGTGCCAGCAGCCAAGACCTACAGAGCTCCTACGAGCAGTACTTC. Translated, it gives CASSQDLQSSYEQYF.

V gene TRBV4-2 combines with J gene TRBJ1-1; D is ambiguous. Per the germline V gene, CDR1 is LGHNA and CDR2 is YNFKEQ. Deletions cut 4 bases from V and 6 bases from J, with 9 bases between. The CDR3 extends over 12 amino acids. The CDR3 DNA is TGTGCCAGCAGCCTCCAACAAGCTGAAGCTTTCTTT. It codes for CASSLQQAEAFF.

At least ten counts were recorded for this clone. The chain carries TRBV20-1 and TRBJ1-1; 9 nucleotides agree with TRBD1. The CDR3 consists of 13 residues. Germline lookup yields CDR1 DFQATT and CDR2 SNEGSKA (reference sequence). V was clipped by 5 bases and J by 7 bases; unmatched bases: 8. CDR3 residues: CSASDTGGGEAFF. The CDR3 nucleotides are TGCAGTGCTTCTGACACAGGGGGCGGTGAAGCTTTCTTT.

This clone was found many times. This rearrangement joins TRBV20-1 to TRBJ1-5; 7 bases match TRBD1. Per the germline V gene, CDR1 is DFQATT and CDR2 is SNEGSKA (reference sequence). Unmatched junction bases numbered 10, after V lost 2 bases and J lost 0 bases. CDR3 length equals 17 residues. The CDR3 bases are TGCAGTGCTAGAATTGCAGGGGGGGCCTATAGCAATCAGCCCCAGCATTTT. Residues: CSARIAGGAYSNQPQHF.

This clone was recorded once. The chain links TRBV20-1 to TRBJ2-1; 12 bases line up with TRBD2. V lost 0 bases, J lost 6 bases, and 9 bases stayed unmatched. Per the germline V gene, CDR1 is DFQATT and CDR2 is SNEGSKA (reference sequence). The CDR3 consists of 17 residues. The chain's CDR3 is CSARDVSSGRAGNEQFF. The CDR3 DNA sequence: TGCAGTGCTAGAGATGTATCTAGCGGGAGGGCCGGCAATGAGCAGTTCTTC.

This clone was seen at least ten times. The V gene is TRBV10-3, the J gene TRBJ2-3; D is undetermined. CDR3 length equals 12 residues. Germline assignment: CDR1 ENHRY and CDR2 SYGVKD. The V and J ends lost 4 bases and 6 bases respectively, with 8 bases between them. CDR3 bases: TGTGCCATCAGTGTCGATTTGGATACGCAGTATTTT. Translated, it gives CAISVDLDTQYF.

This clone was seen once. The gene calls are TRBV7-9 and TRBJ2-7, with D perhaps matching TRBD1 or TRBD2 (5 bases each). Germline CDR1 SEHNR, CDR2 FQNEAQ (reference sequence). The CDR3 extends over 14 amino acids. V shed 5 bases and J shed 5 bases, with 16 bases lying between them. The CDR3 DNA reads as TGTGCCAGCAGCAAAGGACAAGCCGGGGACGAGCAGTACTTC. Its protein is CASSKGQAGDEQYF.